This record covers a single TCR beta chain. As yet, its antigen is unknown. The V gene's germline CDR1 is SNHLY and CDR2 FYNNEI. The CDR3 sequence is 13 residues long. The J segment lost 5 bases and the V segment lost 7 bases, leaving 7 bases of the junction unmatched. The source of the sample is a study of radiotherapy plus CTLA-4 blockade in lung cancer. Assay: immunoSEQ multiplex PCR; the TCRdb copy retains only in-frame clones and omits some. The repertoire has over 100,000 clones, approximately 77% of them found once; the top ten carry roughly 3.3%. Study-level findings and limits: In blood, TCR clones derived from the tumor expanded after radiotherapy plus ipilimumab.

The rearrangement joins TRBV2 to TRBJ1-1; 7 nucleotides align to TRBD1. This TCR was sampled from a human donor with non-small cell lung cancer that progressed on radiotherapy plus ipilimumab. Some clones in this sample may be carry-over from other donors' samples. Sequenced material: peripheral blood, taken from a patient treated with radiotherapy plus ipilimumab. CDR3 protein: CASKLDRPTEAFF. CDR3 sequence (DNA): TGTGCCAGCAAACTGGACAGGCCGACTGAAGCTTTCTTT. Full variable domain (remainder filled in from reference TRBV2 and TRBJ1-1): EPEVTQTPSHQVTQMGQEVILRCVPISNHLYFYWYRQILGQKVEFLVSFYNNEISEKSEIFDDQFSVERPDGSNFTLKIRSTKLEDSAMYFCASKLDRPTEAFFGQGTRLTVV.